These T cell receptor beta chains were read from a single sample in a study of T cell responses to AZD1222 COVID-19 vaccine. The data were produced by immunoSEQ multiplex PCR, yet TCRdb's version contains in-frame clones alone and is incomplete. The sample has about 100,000 clones; 80% to 90% are singletons. The sequenced sample was peripheral blood, obtained on day 0 of AZD1222 vaccination. The receptors were gathered from an adult in good health. Each CDR3 is given with its conserved first and last residue. D genes are given only for firm matches. The listing skips clone size in some rows; elsewhere it reads once, few, many or a size class.

abundance,j_gene,v_gene,d_gene,CDR3nt,CDR3aa
NA,TRBJ2-7,TRBV14,NA,TGTGCCAGCAGCTGGGGCGCGGGGCCTAACTACGAGCAGTACTTC,CASSWGAGPNYEQYF
NA,TRBJ2-3,TRBV24-1,TRBD2,TGTGCCACCAGGGGGACTAGCGGGAGCCCTAGCACAGATACGCAGTATTTT,CATRGTSGSPSTDTQYF
NA,TRBJ2-2,TRBV19,NA,TGTGCCAGTAGGAGCAGGGTGCCGAACACCGGGGAGCTGTTTTTT,CASRSRVPNTGELFF
NA,TRBJ1-5,TRBV28,NA,TGTGCCAGCAGTTTTTCGGGGGCAGGGAGGACGCAGCCCCAGCATTTT,CASSFSGAGRTQPQHF
NA,TRBJ2-1,TRBV7-9,TRBD2,TGTGCCAGCAGCCAGACTAGCGTCCTATACAATGAGCAGTTCTTC,CASSQTSVLYNEQFF
NA,TRBJ1-6,TRBV30,TRBD1,TGTGCCTGGAGTGGACAGGGGGCCCTCCACTTT,CAWSGQGALHF
few,TRBJ1-5,TRBV18,TRBD1,TGTGCCAGCTCACCGCAGGAGCGACAGGGGTTGAGCAATCAGCCCCAGCATTTT,CASSPQERQGLSNQPQHF
once,TRBJ2-1,TRBV24-1,TRBD2,TGTGCCACCAGTGATCCGACTAGCGGGAGAAATCTTGAGCAGTTCTTC,CATSDPTSGRNLEQFF
NA,TRBJ1-4,TRBV10-1,NA,TGCGCCAGTCTCCAACTACCCAGGGAAACTAATGAAAAACTGTTTTTT,CASLQLPRETNEKLFF
NA,TRBJ2-3,TRBV7-2,NA,TGTGCCAGCAGCTTAATGGCAGGGCTGGGTTCCGCAGATACGCAGTATTTT,CASSLMAGLGSADTQYF
NA,TRBJ1-1,TRBV28,NA,TGTGCCAGCAGTTTACAGGGACTGAACACTGAAGCTTTCTTT,CASSLQGLNTEAFF
NA,TRBJ1-1,TRBV2,NA,TGTGCCAGCAGTGAGGGGTGGGAAAACACTGAAGCTTTCTTT,CASSEGWENTEAFF
NA,TRBJ1-1,TRBV9,NA,TGTGCCAGCAGCGCTCCTCCCGCGAACACTGAAGCTTTCTTT,CASSAPPANTEAFF
NA,TRBJ1-1,TRBV25-1,NA,TGTGCCAGCGGGGGCAGAGGGACTGAAGCTTTCTTT,CASGGRGTEAFF
NA,TRBJ2-7,TRBV5-1,NA,TGCGCCAGCAACCACCCGGGACTCCCCTACGAGCAGTACTTC,CASNHPGLPYEQYF
NA,TRBJ2-1,TRBV27,TRBD2,TGTGCCAGCAGCCAAGCGGGATCGTCCTACAATGAGCAGTTCTTC,CASSQAGSSYNEQFF
NA,TRBJ2-7,TRBV19,TRBD1,TGTGCCAGTAGCCTACCGGGGACAGGGGGGAACGAGCAGTACTTC,CASSLPGTGGNEQYF
NA,TRBJ2-5,TRBV9,NA,TGTGCCAGCAGCGTCTCCCCGACAGATGAGACCCAGTACTTC,CASSVSPTDETQYF
NA,TRBJ1-6,TRBV6-2/TRBV6-3,TRBD1,TGTGCCAGCAGCCCACCTGGACAGGGACCCTATAATTCACCCCTCCACTTT,CASSPPGQGPYNSPLHF
NA,TRBJ1-2,TRBV6-5,NA,TGTGCCAGTCACCCGGGGGCGCATGGCTACACCTTC,CASHPGAHGYTF
NA,TRBJ1-1,TRBV6-2/TRBV6-3,TRBD1,TGTGCCAGCAGCCCACAGGGGGCGAGAGTCACTGAAGCTTTCTTT,CASSPQGARVTEAFF
NA,TRBJ2-5,TRBV5-1,NA,TGCGCCAGCAGTCTTCAAGAGACCCAGTACTTC,CASSLQETQYF
few,TRBJ2-3,TRBV13,TRBD2,TGTGCCAGCAGCTCTAGGGGGACTAGCAGAGGTACGCAGTATTTT,CASSSRGTSRGTQYF
once,TRBJ2-1,TRBV7-9,TRBD2,TGTGCCAGCAGCCCAAGGGGACTAGCGGGGGGGAATGAGCAGTTCTTC,CASSPRGLAGGNEQFF
NA,TRBJ2-2,TRBV6-2/TRBV6-3,TRBD2,TGTGCCAGCAGCCCCGGGACTAGCAGCGGGGAGCTGTTTTTT,CASSPGTSSGELFF
NA,TRBJ1-4,TRBV7-2,NA,TGTGCCAGCAGCTTAGTCTACTCGGGGGAAAAACTGTTTTTT,CASSLVYSGEKLFF
few,TRBJ2-3,TRBV5-4,NA,TGTGCCAGCAGCTTAACCGCAGATACGCAGTATTTT,CASSLTADTQYF
NA,TRBJ2-7,TRBV21-1,NA,TGTGCCAGCAGCAAAGGGGGGACAAAGCAGTACTTC,CASSKGGTKQYF
NA,TRBJ2-3,TRBV7-2,TRBD2,TGTGCCAGCAGCTTGAGCGGGGGGGTAAGCACAGATACGCAGTATTTT,CASSLSGGVSTDTQYF
NA,TRBJ2-3,TRBV7-9,NA,TGTGCCAGCACCCGCGGACGGTTAGACACAGATACGCAGTATTTT,CASTRGRLDTDTQYF
NA,TRBJ2-5,TRBV5-1,TRBD2,TGCGCCAGCAGCTTGGGGACTAGGGTGTTGGAGACCCAGTACTTC,CASSLGTRVLETQYF
once,TRBJ2-7,TRBV20-1,TRBD1,TGCAGTGCTTCCACAGGGGACGAGCAGTACTTC,CSASTGDEQYF
NA,TRBJ2-2,TRBV10-1,TRBD2,TGCGCCAGCAGTGAGGGACTAGCTTTATCAGGGGAGCTGTTTTTT,CASSEGLALSGELFF
NA,TRBJ1-3,TRBV5-1,NA,TGCGCCAGCAGCTCCACAATTTCTGGAAACACCATATATTTT,CASSSTISGNTIYF
NA,TRBJ2-2,TRBV5-1,NA,TGCGCCAGCAGGAAGTCCACAGGGTCCGGGGAGCTGTTTTTT,CASRKSTGSGELFF
NA,TRBJ2-2,TRBV24-1,NA,TGTGCCACCGAGACCCGGACGGCGAACACCGGGGAGCTGTTTTTT,CATETRTANTGELFF
NA,TRBJ1-2,TRBV15,NA,TGTGCCACCAGCAGAGATTGGGGTGGCTACACCTTC,CATSRDWGGYTF
once,TRBJ1-2,TRBV7-6,NA,TGTGCCAGCAGCACGACCCACGGGTCTCTATATGGCTACACCTTC,CASSTTHGSLYGYTF
NA,TRBJ1-2,TRBV18,TRBD1,TGTGCCAGCTCACTCTTCCTGGACAGGGGTGATGGCTACACCTTC,CASSLFLDRGDGYTF
NA,TRBJ1-2,TRBV27,NA,TGTGCCAGCAGTTCCCATCAGACCCGGGGCTACACCTTC,CASSSHQTRGYTF
NA,TRBJ1-2,TRBV27,TRBD1,TGTGCCAGCGGGACAGTTACAGGCTACACCTTC,CASGTVTGYTF
NA,TRBJ2-1,TRBV5-1,NA,TGCGCCAGCAGCCCTTATGGCAATGAGCAGTTCTTC,CASSPYGNEQFF
few,TRBJ2-7,TRBV20-1,TRBD2,TGCAGTGCTAGTGGGAGGGCTAGCGGGTCTTACGAGCAGTACTTC,CSASGRASGSYEQYF
NA,TRBJ1-2,TRBV9,NA,TGTGCCAGCAGCGTAGATCAAGACTATGGCTACACCTTC,CASSVDQDYGYTF
many,TRBJ2-3,TRBV24-1,NA,TGTGCCACCAGTGACCCCCGGGCTCGCACAGATACGCAGTATTTT,CATSDPRARTDTQYF
NA,TRBJ1-1,TRBV7-2,TRBD1,TGTGCCACTGGGGAGACAGGGGGTTTCTCGATGAACACTGAAGCTTTCTTT,CATGETGGFSMNTEAFF